A selection of T cell receptor beta chains follows, all from one sample in a study of T cell responses to AZD1222 COVID-19 vaccine. Produced via immunoSEQ multiplex PCR; TCRdb's table is partial and in-frame only. The data contain 100,000 to 110,000 clones, 85% to 95% of them seen just once; the ten biggest clones take up 1.7%. The sequencing used peripheral blood, collected on day 0 of AZD1222 vaccination. All receptors come from an adult in good health. CDR3s include the opening cysteine and the closing phenylalanine or tryptophan. D genes are given only for firm matches. Not every row has a clone size; where given, it reads once, few, many or a size class.

v_call	d_call	clone_size	j_call	cdr3_aa	cdr3_nt
TRBV19	TRBD2	.	TRBJ2-3	CASTLLGGFEGTDTQYF	TGTGCCAGTACCCTTTTGGGGGGGTTTGAAGGCACAGATACGCAGTATTTT
TRBV21-1	.	.	TRBJ2-7	CASSKILAPAENYEQYF	TGTGCCAGCAGCAAAATACTAGCGCCGGCGGAAAACTACGAGCAGTACTTC
TRBV5-1	TRBD1	.	TRBJ2-5	CASSTGTGQETQYF	TGCGCCAGCAGCACTGGGACAGGACAAGAGACCCAGTACTTC
TRBV5-1	.	.	TRBJ2-2	CASSYESGPNTGELFF	TGCGCCAGCAGCTATGAGAGCGGGCCTAACACCGGGGAGCTGTTTTTT
TRBV25-1	.	.	TRBJ1-1	CASSEGAGHTEAFF	TGTGCCAGCAGTGAAGGGGCAGGTCACACTGAAGCTTTCTTT
TRBV7-9	.	.	TRBJ2-1	CASSLVADEQFF	TGTGCCAGCAGCTTAGTGGCTGATGAGCAGTTCTTC
TRBV18	.	.	TRBJ2-1	CASSPPGLNNEQFF	TGTGCCAGCTCACCACCGGGACTCAACAATGAGCAGTTCTTC
TRBV6-5	.	.	TRBJ2-7	CASTHGQSYYEQYF	TGTGCCAGCACGCACGGACAGTCTTACTACGAGCAGTACTTC
TRBV9	.	.	TRBJ1-2	CASSVAGLGYTF	TGTGCCAGCAGCGTAGCAGGGCTGGGCTACACCTTC
TRBV18	.	many	TRBJ1-3	CASSPGILGNTIYF	TGTGCCAGCTCACCCGGGATCTTAGGAAACACCATATATTTT
TRBV28	.	.	TRBJ2-2	CASSLWRGYTGELFF	TGTGCCAGCAGTTTATGGAGAGGGTACACCGGGGAGCTGTTTTTT
TRBV4-2	.	.	TRBJ1-1	CASRGERSTEAFF	TGTGCCAGCAGGGGGGAGAGGAGCACTGAAGCTTTCTTT
TRBV7-9	.	.	TRBJ1-1	CASSPNREGTEAFF	TGTGCCAGCAGCCCTAACAGGGAGGGCACTGAAGCTTTCTTT
TRBV27	TRBD2	.	TRBJ2-1	CASSSRLAGGHEQFF	TGTGCCAGCAGTTCCAGACTAGCGGGAGGGCATGAGCAGTTCTTC
TRBV27	TRBD1	.	TRBJ1-5	CASSLSSGQYYQPQHF	TGTGCCAGCAGTTTAAGCTCGGGACAGTACTATCAGCCCCAGCATTTT
TRBV29-1	.	.	TRBJ2-7	CSVWKKGAHEQYF	TGCAGCGTTTGGAAGAAGGGTGCCCACGAGCAGTACTTC
TRBV24-1	.	.	TRBJ1-2	CATSDFGPGGYTF	TGTGCCACCAGTGATTTCGGACCCGGTGGCTACACCTTC
TRBV2	.	.	TRBJ1-2	CASGDYGYTF	TGTGCCAGCGGGGACTATGGCTACACCTTC
TRBV6-2/TRBV6-3	.	.	TRBJ2-7	CASSLRPLGDPYF	TGTGCCAGCAGTTTACGTCCGTTAGGGGATCCGTACTTC
TRBV6-1	TRBD1	.	TRBJ1-5	CASSVGGGTGNQPQHF	TGTGCCAGCAGTGTGGGAGGTGGGACAGGGAATCAGCCCCAGCATTTT
TRBV19	.	.	TRBJ1-1	CASSMSTGTEAFF	TGTGCCAGTAGTATGAGCACCGGTACTGAAGCTTTCTTT
TRBV30	.	.	TRBJ2-3	CAWSYSWDSITDTQYF	TGTGCCTGGAGTTATTCTTGGGACTCTATCACAGATACGCAGTATTTT
TRBV6-1	TRBD1	.	TRBJ2-7	CASSEALGQAYEQYF	TGTGCCAGCAGTGAAGCACTGGGACAGGCTTACGAGCAGTACTTC
TRBV7-9	.	few	TRBJ1-1	CASSPGQPRAFF	TGTGCCAGCAGCCCAGGACAGCCGAGGGCTTTCTTT
TRBV29-1	.	.	TRBJ1-4	CSVRRAQNEKLFF	TGCAGCGTTCGGAGGGCCCAAAATGAAAAACTGTTTTTT
TRBV5-1	.	few	TRBJ1-2	CASSLVPGGEGYTF	TGCGCCAGCAGCTTGGTGCCGGGAGGTGAGGGCTACACCTTC
TRBV7-3	.	.	TRBJ2-2	CASSLGETGELFF	TGTGCCAGCAGCTTGGGTGAAACCGGGGAGCTGTTTTTT
TRBV12-1	.	.	TRBJ2-7	CASSSEDSGSYEQYF	TGTGCCAGCAGCTCTGAAGATAGCGGGAGTTACGAGCAGTACTTC
TRBV7-8	TRBD2	few	TRBJ2-2	CASSPRPSGSIGELFF	TGTGCCAGCAGCCCGAGGCCTAGCGGGAGTATCGGGGAGCTGTTTTTT
TRBV28	.	.	TRBJ2-1	CASTPGQLSRSYNEQFF	TGTGCCAGCACTCCCGGGCAGCTATCAAGGTCCTACAATGAGCAGTTCTTC
TRBV11-2	.	.	TRBJ2-1	CASSLEGLGNNEQFF	TGTGCCAGCAGCTTAGAGGGGTTAGGTAACAATGAGCAGTTCTTC
TRBV5-8	.	.	TRBJ1-5	CASTYRLASQPQHF	TGTGCCAGCACCTACAGATTAGCAAGTCAGCCCCAGCATTTT